This T cell receptor beta chain was captured in a study of blood T cell repertoires in COVID-19. Study background: The United States, Italy and Spain provided the acute and convalescent COVID-19 samples. T cells, B-cell-depleted T cells, or PBMCs provided the cDNA or gDNA that served as material.

Original handling: Reference gene primer amplification gave estimated nucleated cell counts. Clones were sequenced by immunoSEQ multiplex PCR, and TCRdb holds only the in-frame ones, with some missing. The V and J calls and clone size were taken over from that table, and D and trimming were inferred from the DNA. The data contain under 300,000 clones, 86% of them singletons. Germline CDR1 KGHSH, CDR2 LQKENI. The CDR3 consists of 15 residues. Losses at the gene ends were 1 base for V and 4 bases for J; bases not matched to a gene: 4. The clonotype originates from a man older than 75 with acute or convalescent COVID-19. Sequencing was performed on peripheral blood. This chain joins TRBV18 and TRBJ2-5; 9 positions agree with TRBD2. The DNA for the CDR3 is TGTGCCAGCTCACCACTAGCGGGAGATGGAGAGACCCAGTACTTC. Its translation: CASSPLAGDGETQYF.